This entry describes one T cell receptor beta chain. The PCR had 60 Vbeta and 13 Jbeta primers. This table comes from immunoSEQ multiplex PCR, and its TCRdb copy is limited to in-frame clones, with some not included. The repertoire holds fewer than 200,000 clones, with approximately 79% as singletons. The sample comes from a study of cytomegalovirus exposure and HLA in healthy donors. Germline V gene data show CDR1 as LGHNA and CDR2 as YSLEER. V lost 1 base and J 8 bases, leaving 11 bases between the germline ends. The CDR3 extends over 14 amino acids. The sample consisted of PBMCs. The chain combines TRBV4-3 with TRBJ2-2; maybe TRBD2 (5 bases). The TCR comes from a man in his 60s in good health and CMV-seronegative. CDR3 DNA sequence: TGCGCCAGCAGCCAAGCCTCGGGATATGGGGAGCTGTTTTTT. This translates into CASSQASGYGELFF.